Included here is one T cell receptor beta chain sequence, with context. Its antigen is undetermined. This entry comes from a study of T-cell memory formation after mild COVID-19. The length of the CDR3 is 14 residues. With V trimmed by 8 bases and J by 6 bases, 12 bases remained unmatched. Germline CDR1 is SGHTA and CDR2 is FQGTGA. Findings of the study overall: Later expanders leaned toward CD4+, whereas clones contracting from day 15 to 85 were balanced CD4/CD8.

Each CDR3 protein is one row after TCRdb ran MiXCR on the 5' RACE reads. The sample shows around 90,000 distinct CDR3 sequences, more than 12% of them seen only once. The chain combines TRBV7-3 with TRBJ1-2, with TRBD1 identical over 7 bases. The sequence was collected from a man between 18 and 29 years old who had mild COVID-19 (a few samples of this study predate the infection). Cell type and time point are not known. Sequencing used PBMCs or a T cell subset sorted from them (not recorded which). This CDR3 reads CASSNPGQTHGYTF. As DNA, the CDR3 is TGTGCCAGCTCCAACCCGGGACAGACTCATGGCTACACCTTC.